This passage covers 15 T cell receptor beta chains from one sample sequenced in a study of CXCR3-negative and CXCR3-positive naive CD8 T cells (dated by TCRdb to 2018 to 2020). The run used a NextSeq 550. The Human TCR Profiling Kit (MiLaboratory) was used to prepare UMI-labeled 5' RACE TRB cDNA libraries. After the reads were reprocessed by TCRdb, one entry was made per CDR3 protein sequence, with no DNA. The sample table on file contains over 150,000 distinct CDR3 sequences. 0.49% of the sample comes from the top ten. Which antigens these TCRs recognize remains unknown. On the study overall, not on this receptor specifically: TRB CDR3s from CXCR3-positive naive cells showed higher hydrophobicity (lower Kidera factor 4), lower energy, and higher strength and volume indices than CXCR3-negative naive cells.

What was sequenced was naive CXCR3+ CD8+ T cells from blood. The sample's cell subset or site label, in plain terms: CD45RO-CCR7+CD27+CD95- naive CD8+ T cells expressing CXCR3 (TNR3+). Every receptor here comes from a human donor in good health. Some clones in this sample may be carry-over from other donors' samples.

The J gene is TRBJ2-1, the V gene TRBV5-1. The CDR3 extends over 15 amino acids. Germline values: CDR1 SGHRS, CDR2 YFSETQ. The CDR3 loop is CASSLSPGSYNEQFF.

The chain carries TRBV3-1 and TRBJ1-1; the D call from TCRdb, TRBD1, cannot be confirmed without DNA. The CDR3 has 12 residues. Germline V gene data show CDR1 as LGHDT and CDR2 as YNNKEL (reference sequence). The CDR3 protein is CAPVGGNTEAFF. Filled out from reference TRBV3-1 and TRBJ1-1, the complete variable domain reads DTAVSQTPKYLVTQMGNDKSIKCEQNLGHDTMYWYKQDSKKFLKIMFSYNNKELIINETVPNRFSPKSPDKAHLNLHINSLELGDSAVYFCAPVGGNTEAFFGQGTRLTVV.

The chain is built from TRBV19 and TRBJ2-2; as DNA is missing, the TRBD1 call by TCRdb cannot be tested. The germline CDR1 and CDR2 sequences are LNHDA and SQIVND (reference sequence). The CDR3 consists of 16 residues. The CDR3 region is CASSPVDSGDTGELFF. Using reference TRBV19 and TRBJ2-2 for the parts outside the CDR3, the full variable domain is DGGITQSPKYLFRKEGQNVTLSCEQNLNHDAMYWYRQDPGQGLRLIYYSQIVNDFQKGDIAEGYSVSREKKESFPLTVTSAQKNPTAFYLCASSPVDSGDTGELFFGEGSRLTVL.

J is TRBJ2-3 and V is TRBV5-4; TCRdb calls TRBD2, which cannot be checked without DNA. Germline CDR1 reads SGHNT; CDR2 reads YYREEE (reference sequence). This CDR3 spans 17 amino acids. The CDR3 region is CASSLWGLAVGTDTQYF.

The genes are TRBV27 and TRBJ2-7; TCRdb names TRBD2, which stays unverified in the absence of DNA. Germline V gene sequence: CDR1 MNHEY, CDR2 SMNVEV (reference sequence). CDR3 length: 12 amino acids. The CDR3 region is CASSFQGHEQYF.

This chain connects TRBV13 to TRBJ2-6. Per germline, CDR1 PRHDT and CDR2 FYEKMQ (reference sequence). The CDR3 is 17 residues long. This CDR3 reads CASSHQARGSGANVLTF.

V and J are TRBV12-3 or TRBV12-4 and TRBJ2-1; TCRdb's D call, TRBD1, is unchecked because there is no DNA. This CDR3 has 15 residues. This chain's CDR3 is CASRYLPGGDNEQFF.

The chain carries TRBV28 and TRBJ2-3; TCRdb calls TRBD2, which cannot be checked without DNA. The germline CDR1 and CDR2 sequences are MDHEN and SYDVKM. The CDR3 covers 15 residues. CDR3: CASILGRFSPDTQYF.

V usage is TRBV29-1 and J usage is TRBJ2-7; absent DNA, TCRdb's TRBD1 call cannot be checked. CDR3 length: 13 residues. CDR1 and CDR2 from the germline V gene are SQVTM and ANQGSEA. The chain's CDR3 is CSVAGTVPYEQYF.

The chain uses TRBV27 and TRBJ2-3. CDR1 MNHEY and CDR2 SMNVEV come from the germline V gene (reference sequence). The CDR3 has 13 amino acids. The CDR3 sequence is CASSLQEADTQYF.

V and J are TRBV9 and TRBJ2-6; absent DNA, TCRdb's TRBD1 call cannot be checked. CDR3 size: 19 residues. Germline V gives CDR1 SGDLS, CDR2 YYNGEE. The CDR3 reads CASSVSGQGYVSGANVLTF.

This chain uses TRBV4-2 with TRBJ2-7; TCRdb picks TRBD1, but there is no DNA to check that call. Germline V lookup: CDR1 LGHNA, CDR2 YNFKEQ. The CDR3 totals 17 residues. The chain's CDR3 is CASSQEPPGTVSYEQYF.

The chain carries TRBV5-1 and TRBJ2-2; TCRdb's D call, TRBD1, is unchecked because there is no DNA. This CDR3 comprises 18 residues. Germline CDR1 is SGHRS and CDR2 is YFSETQ. The CDR3 sequence: CASSFSPGQGANTGELFF.

The J gene is TRBJ2-7, the V gene TRBV15. Germline CDR1 and CDR2: LNHNV and YYDKDF (reference sequence). This CDR3 is built from 13 residues. CDR3 sequence: CATSLRTVHEQYF.

The V call is TRBV6-2 or TRBV6-3, the J call TRBJ2-1; TCRdb reports TRBD2, a call that lacks DNA to check it against. Per the germline V gene, CDR1 is MNHEY and CDR2 is SVGEGT. CDR3 length: 14 residues. The CDR3 sequence: CASRSGYSYNEQFF.